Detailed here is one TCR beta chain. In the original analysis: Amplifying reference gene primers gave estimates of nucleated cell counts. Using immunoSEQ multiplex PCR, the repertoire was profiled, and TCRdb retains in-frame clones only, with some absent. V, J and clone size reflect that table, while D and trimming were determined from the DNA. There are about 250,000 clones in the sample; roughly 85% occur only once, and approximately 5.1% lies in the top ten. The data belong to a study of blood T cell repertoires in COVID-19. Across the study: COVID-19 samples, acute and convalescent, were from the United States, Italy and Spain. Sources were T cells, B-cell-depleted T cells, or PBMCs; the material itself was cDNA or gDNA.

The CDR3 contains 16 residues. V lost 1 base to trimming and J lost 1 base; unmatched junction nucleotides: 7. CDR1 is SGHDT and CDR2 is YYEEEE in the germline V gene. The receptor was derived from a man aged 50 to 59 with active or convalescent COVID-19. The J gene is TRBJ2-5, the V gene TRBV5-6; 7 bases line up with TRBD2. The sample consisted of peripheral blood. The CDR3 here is CASSLLGTTFQETQYF. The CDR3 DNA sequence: TGTGCCAGCAGCTTGCTCGGGACTACCTTCCAAGAGACCCAGTACTTC. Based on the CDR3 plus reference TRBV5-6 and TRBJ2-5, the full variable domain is DAGVTQSPTHLIKTRGQQVTLRCSPKSGHDTVSWYQQALGQGPQFIFQYYEEEERQRGNFPDRFSGHQFPNYSSELNVNALLLGDSALYLCASSLLGTTFQETQYFGPGTRLLVL.